Following are 7 T cell receptor beta chains from one sample sequenced in a study of blood T cell repertoires in COVID-19. Assay used: immunoSEQ multiplex PCR; TCRdb lists only in-frame clones, some missing. Of roughly 300,000 clones detected, around 82% appear once; the ten largest clones hold roughly 1.1%. The sequenced sample was peripheral blood. These receptors originate from a woman aged 50 to 60 with acute or convalescent COVID-19.

J is TRBJ2-1 and V is TRBV7-2, with D possibly TRBD2 on 6 matching bases. V was clipped by 1 base and J by 2 bases, with 12 bases between them. Germline V gives CDR1 SGHTA, CDR2 FQGNSA. The CDR3 consists of 16 residues. CDR3: CASSLEGTPTYNEQFF. The CDR3 DNA reads as TGTGCCAGCAGCTTAGAGGGGACTCCAACCTACAATGAGCAGTTCTTC.

The rearrangement joins TRBV10-3 to TRBJ2-2; 9 bases fit TRBD1. Germline V gene data show CDR1 as ENHRY and CDR2 as SYGVKD. The V gene end was trimmed by 10 bases and the J gene end by 1 base; junction bases not matched to a gene: 4. The CDR3 runs 14 residues. The CDR3 region has the DNA TGTGCCACAAGACAGGGGGTGAACACCGGGGAGCTGTTTTTT. Translating gives CATRQGVNTGELFF.

The chain combines TRBV25-1 with TRBJ2-3; no clear D gene. V shed 5 bases and J shed 7 bases, with 10 bases lying between them. This CDR3 region has 12 residues. Per the germline V gene, CDR1 is MGHDK and CDR2 is SYGVNS. This CDR3 is CASSILDYTQYF. CDR3 bases: TGTGCCAGCAGTATTCTTGACTATACGCAGTATTTT. The whole variable domain, filled in from reference TRBV25-1 and TRBJ2-3, reads EADIYQTPRYLVIGTGKKITLECSQTMGHDKMYWYQQDPGMELHLIHYSYGVNSTEKGDLSSESTVSRIRTEHFPLTLESARPSHTSQYLCASSILDYTQYFGPGTRLTVL.

V and J are TRBV7-3 and TRBJ2-3; 12 positions agree with TRBD2. Germline assignment: CDR1 SGHTA and CDR2 FQGTGA. CDR3 length equals 16 residues. The V and J ends lost 1 base and 6 bases, in that order; junction bases with no gene match: 5. CDR3 in DNA: TGTGCCAGCAGCTTAAGACTAGCGGGAGAAGCGGATACGCAGTATTTT. This gives the protein CASSLRLAGEADTQYF.

CDR3 amino acids: CASSQVRDRYSPLHF. CDR3 bases: TGCGCCAGCAGCCAAGTTAGGGACAGATATTCACCCCTCCACTTT. The V gene is TRBV4-3, the J gene TRBJ1-6; 7 bases agree with TRBD1. Germline lookup yields CDR1 LGHNA and CDR2 YSLEER. The CDR3 has 15 residues. The V segment lost 1 base and the J segment 8 bases; nucleotides outside the gene matches: 5.

This clone was recorded once. V is TRBV2 and J is TRBJ1-1; TRBD1 is a possible D gene (5 bases). The CDR3 loop spans 15 amino acids. V lost 7 bases and J lost 4, with 19 bases in between. CDR1 is SNHLY, CDR2 FYNNEI, per germline. In nucleotides, the CDR3 is TGTGCCAGCACAGCTAGGGGCGAACTGGGCACTGAAGCTTTCTTT. The encoded protein is CASTARGELGTEAFF.

The chain recombines TRBV27 with TRBJ1-1; 10 bases map to TRBD1. The CDR3 length is 16 residues. Trimming at V came to 5 bases and at J to 0 bases, leaving 6 bases not matched to a gene. Germline CDR1 is MNHEY and CDR2 is SMNVEV (reference sequence). As DNA, the CDR3 is TGTGCCAGCAGTCCAGGGACAGGGGCGATGAACACTGAAGCTTTCTTT. This translates into CASSPGTGAMNTEAFF.